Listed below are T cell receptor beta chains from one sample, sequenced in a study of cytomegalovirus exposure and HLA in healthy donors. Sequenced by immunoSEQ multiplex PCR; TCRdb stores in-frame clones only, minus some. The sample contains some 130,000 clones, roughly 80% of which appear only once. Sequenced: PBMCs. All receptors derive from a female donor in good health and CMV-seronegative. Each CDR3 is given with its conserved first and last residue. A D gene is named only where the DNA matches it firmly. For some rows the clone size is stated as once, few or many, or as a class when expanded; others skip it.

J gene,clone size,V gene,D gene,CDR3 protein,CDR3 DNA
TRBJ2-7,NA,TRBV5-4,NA,CASSFDRLYEQYF,TGTGCCAGCAGCTTTGACAGACTGTACGAGCAGTACTTC
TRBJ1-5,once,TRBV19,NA,CASSRLLNQPQHF,TGTGCCAGTAGTCGACTTCTGAATCAGCCCCAGCATTTT
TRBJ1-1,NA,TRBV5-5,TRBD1,CASSWPSGTGNTEAFF,TGTGCCAGCAGCTGGCCCTCCGGGACAGGGAACACTGAAGCTTTCTTT
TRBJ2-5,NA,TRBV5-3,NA,CARRGWGRAQETQYF,TGTGCCAGAAGGGGTTGGGGGCGGGCGCAAGAGACCCAGTACTTC
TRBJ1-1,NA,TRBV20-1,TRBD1,CSAHSGTVAFF,TGCAGTGCGCATAGCGGGACAGTCGCTTTCTTT
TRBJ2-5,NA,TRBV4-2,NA,CASSQERGEGYETQYF,TGTGCCAGCAGCCAGGAAAGGGGGGAGGGGTACGAGACCCAGTACTTC
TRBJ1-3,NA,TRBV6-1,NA,CASSGNTYSGNTIYF,TGTGCCAGCTCCGGGAACACTTACTCTGGAAACACCATATATTTT
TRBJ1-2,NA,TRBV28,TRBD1,CASSLSPGQGELGYTF,TGTGCCAGCAGTTTATCACCGGGACAGGGGGAACTTGGCTACACCTTC
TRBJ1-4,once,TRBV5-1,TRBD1,CASSPDRVHEKLFF,TGCGCCAGCAGCCCGGACAGGGTACATGAAAAACTGTTTTTT
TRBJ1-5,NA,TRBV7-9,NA,CASSPLQDNQPQHF,TGTGCCAGCAGCCCCCTTCAGGATAATCAGCCCCAGCATTTT
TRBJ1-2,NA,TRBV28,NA,CASSAFTGTNYGYTF,TGTGCCAGCAGCGCTTTTACAGGGACTAACTATGGCTACACCTTC
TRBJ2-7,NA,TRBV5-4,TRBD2,CASSNPTVAGHAYEQYF,TGTGCCAGCAGCAACCCAACAGTAGCGGGCCACGCCTACGAGCAGTACTTC
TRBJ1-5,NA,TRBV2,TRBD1,CASSGQGGDQPQHF,TGTGCCAGCAGCGGACAGGGGGGGGATCAGCCCCAGCATTTT
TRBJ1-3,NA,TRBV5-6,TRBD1,CASSLVQGDFSGNTIYF,TGTGCCAGCAGCTTGGTACAGGGGGACTTCTCTGGAAACACCATATATTTT
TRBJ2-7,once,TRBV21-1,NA,CASSKAGSSGLAGYEQYF,TGTGCCAGCAGCAAAGCCGGGTCTAGCGGATTGGCGGGGTACGAGCAGTACTTC
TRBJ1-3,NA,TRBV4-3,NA,CASSRGQTFSGNTIYF,TGCGCCAGCAGCCGAGGACAGACCTTCTCTGGAAACACCATATATTTT
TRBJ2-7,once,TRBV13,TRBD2,CASSLGTSGRAVPHEQYF,TGTGCCAGCAGCTTAGGGACTAGCGGGAGGGCGGTTCCCCACGAGCAGTACTTC
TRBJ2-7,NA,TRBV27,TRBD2,CASSFGLAKEQYF,TGTGCCAGCAGTTTCGGACTAGCGAAAGAGCAGTACTTC
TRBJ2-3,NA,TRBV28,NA,CASSTTYGTDTQYF,TGTGCCAGCAGCACAACATATGGCACAGATACGCAGTATTTT
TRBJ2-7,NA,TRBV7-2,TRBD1,CASSLLGQGSYEQYF,TGTGCCAGCAGCTTATTGGGACAGGGCTCCTACGAGCAGTACTTC
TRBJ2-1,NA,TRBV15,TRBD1,CATSGGTGGPPTSTVFSYNEQFF,TGTGCCACCAGCGGCGGGACAGGGGGCCCTCCGACTAGCACCGTTTTCTCCTACAATGAGCAGTTCTTC
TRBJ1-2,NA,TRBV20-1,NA,CSAAHNYGYTF,TGCAGTGCGGCCCATAACTATGGCTACACCTTC
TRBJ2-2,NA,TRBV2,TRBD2,CAGESRGGATGELFF,TGTGCCGGAGAGTCGCGGGGGGGGGCCACCGGGGAGCTGTTTTTT
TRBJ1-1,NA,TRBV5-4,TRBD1,CASSLGQGGTEAFF,TGTGCCAGCAGCTTGGGACAGGGTGGCACTGAAGCTTTCTTT
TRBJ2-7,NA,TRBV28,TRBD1,CASSPPDRFYEQYF,TGTGCCAGCAGTCCCCCGGACAGGTTCTACGAGCAGTACTTC
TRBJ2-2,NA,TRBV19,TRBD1,CASSIGTANTGELFF,TGTGCCAGTAGTATCGGGACAGCGAACACCGGGGAGCTGTTTTTT
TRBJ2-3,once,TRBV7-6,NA,CASSFDFTDTQYF,TGTGCCAGCAGCTTTGACTTCACAGATACGCAGTATTTT
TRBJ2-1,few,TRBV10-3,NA,CAISERTPLGGEQFF,TGTGCCATCAGTGAACGAACTCCCCTCGGTGGTGAGCAGTTCTTC
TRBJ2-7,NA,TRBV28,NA,CASSFGQYEQYF,TGTGCCAGCAGTTTTGGGCAGTACGAGCAGTACTTC
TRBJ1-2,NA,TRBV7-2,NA,CASSPRLEGGYGYTF,TGTGCCAGCAGCCCAAGGTTGGAGGGCGGCTATGGCTACACCTTC
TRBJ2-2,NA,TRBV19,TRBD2,CASSAALAGGGTGELFF,TGTGCCAGTAGTGCGGCACTAGCGGGAGGGGGGACCGGGGAGCTGTTTTTT
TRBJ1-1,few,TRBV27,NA,CASSLIGGNTEAFF,TGTGCCAGCAGTTTAATCGGGGGGAACACTGAAGCTTTCTTT
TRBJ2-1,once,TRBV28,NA,CASSLAPRHNEQFF,TGTGCCAGCAGTTTAGCGCCTAGACACAATGAGCAGTTCTTC
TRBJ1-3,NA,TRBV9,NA,CASSARGAGNTIYF,TGTGCCAGCAGCGCGCGGGGAGCTGGAAACACCATATATTTT
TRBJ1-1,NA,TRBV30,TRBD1,CAGRDRDKNTEAFF,TGTGCCGGGCGGGACAGGGACAAGAACACTGAAGCTTTCTTT
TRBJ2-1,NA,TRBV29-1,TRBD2,CTGGSSQYNEQFF,TGCACCGGGGGGAGTTCACAATACAATGAGCAGTTCTTC
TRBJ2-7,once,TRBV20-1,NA,CSASLGSEQYF,TGCAGTGCGTCACTAGGATCCGAGCAGTACTTC
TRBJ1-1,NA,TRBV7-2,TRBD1,CASSSGQDTEAFF,TGTGCCAGCAGCTCGGGACAGGACACTGAAGCTTTCTTT
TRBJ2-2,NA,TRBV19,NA,CASSFPPAGVTGELFF,TGTGCCAGTAGTTTCCCCCCGGCAGGGGTTACCGGGGAGCTGTTTTTT
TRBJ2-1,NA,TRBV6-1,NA,CASSGHRWNEQFF,TGTGCCAGCAGTGGACACCGGTGGAATGAGCAGTTCTTC
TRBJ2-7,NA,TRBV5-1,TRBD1,CASSEDRATYEQYF,TGCGCCAGCAGCGAAGACAGGGCAACATACGAGCAGTACTTC
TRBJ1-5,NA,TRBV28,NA,CASISPGNYQPQHF,TGTGCCAGCATTTCTCCGGGAAACTATCAGCCCCAGCATTTT
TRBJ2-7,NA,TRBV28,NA,CASKEGPYEQYF,TGTGCCAGCAAGGAGGGTCCCTACGAGCAGTACTTC
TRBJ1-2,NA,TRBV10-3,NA,CAISESGQPYGYTF,TGTGCCATCAGCGAATCTGGACAGCCCTATGGCTACACCTTC
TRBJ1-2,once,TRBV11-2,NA,CASSQAGEGYGYTF,TGTGCCAGCAGCCAGGCAGGGGAGGGCTATGGCTACACCTTC
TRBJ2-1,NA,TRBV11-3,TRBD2,CASSLGIAGYNEQFF,TGTGCCAGCAGCTTAGGGATAGCGGGGTACAATGAGCAGTTCTTC
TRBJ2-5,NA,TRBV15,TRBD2,CATSRPFRLAAKETQYF,TGTGCCACCAGCAGACCCTTTCGACTAGCCGCAAAAGAGACCCAGTACTTC
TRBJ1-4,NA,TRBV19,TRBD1,CASSQGATNEKLFF,TGTGCCAGTAGCCAGGGGGCAACTAATGAAAAACTGTTTTTT
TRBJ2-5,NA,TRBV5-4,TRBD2,CASSPGGETQYF,TGTGCCAGCAGCCCGGGGGGGGAGACCCAGTACTTC
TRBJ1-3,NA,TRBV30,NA,CAWSVAGSGNTIYF,TGTGCCTGGAGTGTAGCGGGTTCTGGAAACACCATATATTTT